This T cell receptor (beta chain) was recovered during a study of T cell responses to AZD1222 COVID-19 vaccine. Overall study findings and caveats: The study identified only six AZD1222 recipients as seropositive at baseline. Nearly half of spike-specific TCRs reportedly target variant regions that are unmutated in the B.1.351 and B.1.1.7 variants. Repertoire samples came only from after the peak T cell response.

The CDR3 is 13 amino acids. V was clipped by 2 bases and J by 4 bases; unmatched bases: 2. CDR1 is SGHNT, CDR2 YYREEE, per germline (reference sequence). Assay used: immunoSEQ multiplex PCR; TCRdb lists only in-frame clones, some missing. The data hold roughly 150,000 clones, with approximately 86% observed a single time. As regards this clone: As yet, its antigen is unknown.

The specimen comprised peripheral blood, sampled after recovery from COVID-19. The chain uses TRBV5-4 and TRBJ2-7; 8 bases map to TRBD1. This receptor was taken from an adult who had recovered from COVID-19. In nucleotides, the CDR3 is TGTGCCAGCAGCTTAGGGACAGGATACGAGCAGTACTTC. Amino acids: CASSLGTGYEQYF.